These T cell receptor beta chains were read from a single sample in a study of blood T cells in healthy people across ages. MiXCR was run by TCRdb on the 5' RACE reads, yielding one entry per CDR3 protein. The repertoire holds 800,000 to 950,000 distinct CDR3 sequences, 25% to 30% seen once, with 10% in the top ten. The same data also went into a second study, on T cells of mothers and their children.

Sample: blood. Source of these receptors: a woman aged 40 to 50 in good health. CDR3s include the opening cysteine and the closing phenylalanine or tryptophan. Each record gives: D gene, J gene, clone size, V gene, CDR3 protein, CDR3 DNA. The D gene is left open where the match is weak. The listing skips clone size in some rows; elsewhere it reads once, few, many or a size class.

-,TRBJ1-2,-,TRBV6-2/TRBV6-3,CASNPGGMYGYTF,TGTGCCAGCAACCCGGGGGGCATGTATGGCTACACCTTC
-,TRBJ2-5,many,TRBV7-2,CASSLTHQETQYF,TGTGCCAGCAGCTTGACGCACCAAGAGACCCAGTACTTC
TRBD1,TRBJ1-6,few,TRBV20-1,CSARWDRANNSPLHF,TGCAGTGCTAGATGGGACAGGGCGAATAATTCACCCCTCCACTTT
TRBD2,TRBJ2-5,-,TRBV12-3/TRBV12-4,CASSPLGLAGPRDQYF,TGTGCCAGCAGTCCTCTTGGACTAGCGGGGCCCCGGGACCAGTACTTC
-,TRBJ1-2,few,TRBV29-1,CSVETAGDNGYTF,TGCAGCGTTGAAACGGCAGGGGATAATGGCTACACCTTC
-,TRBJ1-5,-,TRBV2,CASSEVSNSNQPQHF,TGTGCCAGCAGTGAAGTGTCAAATAGCAATCAGCCCCAGCATTTT
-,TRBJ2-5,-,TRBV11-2,CASSLGRRGQETQYF,TGTGCCAGCAGCTTAGGGAGGAGGGGCCAAGAGACCCAGTACTTC
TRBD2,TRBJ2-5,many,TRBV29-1,CSAVGTSGIYQETQYF,TGCAGCGCCGTAGGGACTAGCGGCATTTACCAAGAGACCCAGTACTTC
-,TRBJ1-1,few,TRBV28,CAGRGASSNTEAFF,TGTGCCGGGAGGGGGGCCTCTTCAAACACTGAAGCTTTCTTT
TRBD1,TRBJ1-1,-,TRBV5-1,CASSFGQVRGTEAFF,TGCGCCAGCAGCTTCGGACAGGTGAGGGGCACTGAAGCTTTCTTT
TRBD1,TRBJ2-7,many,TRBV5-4,CASSPSSGGAWCEQYF,TGTGCCAGCAGCCCCTCCTCAGGGGGCGCGTGGTGCGAGCAGTACTTC
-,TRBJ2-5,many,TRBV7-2,CASSQQGRETQYF,TGTGCCAGCAGCCAACAGGGGAGGGAGACCCAGTACTTC
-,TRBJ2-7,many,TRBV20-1,CSARRIEAAAYEQYF,TGCAGTGCTAGGAGGATCGAGGCAGCAGCCTACGAGCAGTACTTC
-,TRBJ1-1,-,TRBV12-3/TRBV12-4,CASSLTPQGMVTEAFF,TGTGCCAGCAGTTTAACCCCCCAGGGGATGGTCACTGAAGCTTTCTTT
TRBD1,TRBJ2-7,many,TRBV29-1,CSVGFWDRGHEQYF,TGCAGCGTGGGTTTCTGGGACAGGGGACACGAGCAGTACTTC
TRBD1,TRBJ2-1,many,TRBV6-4,CASSVWGQGYNEQFF,TGTGCCAGCAGTGTGTGGGGACAGGGCTACAATGAGCAGTTCTTC
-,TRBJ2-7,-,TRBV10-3,CAISGSMAGTLSYEQYF,TGTGCCATCAGTGGGTCGATGGCAGGCACCCTCTCCTACGAGCAGTACTTC